Described below is a single T cell receptor (beta chain) sequence and its context. Germline-derived CDR1 and CDR2 are LGHNA and YNFKEQ. CDR3 size: 16 residues. Trimming shortened V by 0 bases and J by 8 bases, and 17 bases separated the two germline ends. This entry is derived from a study of T cells of healthy individuals. TCRdb fed the 5' RACE reads into MiXCR, producing one record per CDR3 protein. The repertoire consists of about 63,000 distinct CDR3 sequences, with around 15% occurring once and the leading ten covering less than 6%. The rearrangement joins TRBV4-2 to TRBJ2-1; TRBD2 might be the D (5 bases). The receptor's source is a human donor in good health. CDR3 DNA: TGTGCCAGCAGCCAAGATTGGGCGAGAGGGCTCGATGAGCAGTTCTTC. It specifies CASSQDWARGLDEQFF.